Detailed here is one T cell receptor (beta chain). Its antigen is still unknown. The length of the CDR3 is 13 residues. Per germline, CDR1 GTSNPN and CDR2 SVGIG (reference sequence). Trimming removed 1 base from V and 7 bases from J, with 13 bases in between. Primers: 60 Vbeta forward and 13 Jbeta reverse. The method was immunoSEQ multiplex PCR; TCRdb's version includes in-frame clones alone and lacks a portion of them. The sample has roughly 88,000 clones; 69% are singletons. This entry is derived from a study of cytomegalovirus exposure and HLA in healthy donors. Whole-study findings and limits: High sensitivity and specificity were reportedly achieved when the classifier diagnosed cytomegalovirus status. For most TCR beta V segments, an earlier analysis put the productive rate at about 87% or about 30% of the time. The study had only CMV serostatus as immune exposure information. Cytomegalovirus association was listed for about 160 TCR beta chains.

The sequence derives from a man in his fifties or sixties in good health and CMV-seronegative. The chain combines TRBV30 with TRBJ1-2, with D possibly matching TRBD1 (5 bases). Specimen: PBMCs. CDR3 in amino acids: CAWSDRFEAGYTF. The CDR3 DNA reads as TGTGCCTGGAGTGACAGGTTTGAGGCTGGCTACACCTTC.